The next 5 T cell receptor beta chains were all read from a single sample in a study of blood T cell repertoires in COVID-19. Repertoires were generated with immunoSEQ multiplex PCR, while TCRdb's copy carries only in-frame clones and drops some. The sample has 250,000 to 300,000 clones, over 70% seen once; the top ten hold approximately 6%. Sequenced input: peripheral blood. The source of these receptors is a man older than 75 with acute or convalescent COVID-19.

The table lists this clone with a count of one. This chain connects TRBV5-1 to TRBJ1-1; a weak D match, TRBD1 (5 bases). The CDR3 spans 13 residues. Looked up from germline, CDR1 is SGHRS and CDR2 is YFSETQ. The V gene lost 4 bases and the J gene lost 4 bases, with 11 bases spanning the gap. DNA of the CDR3: TGCGCCAGCAGCCTGCAAGGGGTCACTGAAGCTTTCTTT. It is translated as CASSLQGVTEAFF. Combining the CDR3 with reference TRBV5-1 and TRBJ1-1 gives the whole variable domain KAGVTQTPRYLIKTRGQQVTLSCSPISGHRSVSWYQQTPGQGLQFLFEYFSETQRNKGNFPGRFSGRQFSNSRSEMNVSTLELGDSALYLCASSLQGVTEAFFGQGTRLTVV.

Concerning this clone itself: This specimen includes other DNA sequences encoding the same CDR3. The chain couples TRBV18 to TRBJ2-7; 9 nucleotides agree with TRBD1. The CDR3 covers 14 residues. Germline loops: CDR1 KGHSH, CDR2 LQKENI. J gave up 1 base and V 3 bases, and 1 base lay outside the gene matches. This CDR3 reads CASSPGTGSYEQYF. CDR3 nucleotide sequence: TGTGCCAGCTCACCCGGGACAGGGTCCTACGAGCAGTACTTC. The full variable domain, with the rest looked up from reference TRBV18 and TRBJ2-7, is NAGVMQNPRHLVRRRGQEARLRCSPMKGHSHVYWYRQLPEEGLKFMVYLQKENIIDESGMPKERFSAEFPKEGPSILRIQQVVRGDSAAYFCASSPGTGSYEQYFGPGTRLTVT.

J is TRBJ1-2 and V is TRBV10-3, with D maybe TRBD1 (5 bases). Trimming left V 6 bases short and J 5 bases short, with 25 bases between. The CDR3 runs 17 residues. Germline CDR1 ENHRY, CDR2 SYGVKD. The CDR3 DNA is TGTGCCATCAGGAGGACACCTAGGACCGAGTCGAAATATGGCTACACCTTC. Translation: CAIRRTPRTESKYGYTF.

This chain links TRBV5-1 with TRBJ1-1; tentative D call: TRBD1 (6 bases). The CDR3 contains 15 residues. Trimming left V 4 bases short and J 0 bases short, with 13 bases between. Germline CDR1 SGHRS, CDR2 YFSETQ. This chain's CDR3 is CASSPQGSMNTEAFF. The DNA of the CDR3 is TGCGCCAGCAGCCCCCAGGGGAGTATGAACACTGAAGCTTTCTTT.

This clone was detected a few times. V is TRBV19 and J is TRBJ2-1; 9 bases line up with TRBD1. Per the germline V gene, CDR1 is LNHDA and CDR2 is SQIVND (reference sequence). Trimming removed 10 bases from V and 5 bases from J; junction bases left unmatched: 12. The CDR3 has 15 residues. CDR3: CATHPGTGNNNEQFF. CDR3 nucleotide sequence: TGTGCCACCCACCCCGGGACAGGGAACAACAATGAGCAGTTCTTC.